Below, 15 T cell receptor beta chains from the same sample are listed, as sequenced in a study of identical twins. TCRdb recomputed calls from the 5' RACE reads with MiXCR, one row per CDR3 protein. The data contain some 630,000 distinct CDR3 sequences, about 7.6% of them singletons. The same data also went into a second study, on yellow fever vaccine responses in identical twins.

Material: PBMCs. All receptors derive from a woman under 30 in good health.

The table lists this clonotype with many counts. V usage is TRBV12-3 or TRBV12-4 and J usage is TRBJ1-5, with D tentatively TRBD1 (6 bases). This CDR3 is 12 amino acids long. Between the trimmed V and J ends, which lost 6 bases and 6 bases, there was a span of 9 bases. CDR3 DNA sequence: TGTGCCAGCAGAACAGGGCTTCAGCCCCAGCATTTT. Encoded protein: CASRTGLQPQHF.

This clonotype has a handful of counts. This chain links TRBV5-1 with TRBJ2-3; possibly TRBD2 for D (6 bases). Trimming took off 1 base at V and 4 bases at J, with 19 bases between the two ends. This CDR3 is built from 17 residues. Germline V gene data show CDR1 as SGHRS and CDR2 as YFSETQ. In nucleotides, the CDR3 is TGCGCCAGCAGCTTGTCTTGGCTTGTGGGAGGACCAGATACGCAGTATTTT. This sequence encodes CASSLSWLVGGPDTQYF.

The chain links TRBV20-1 to TRBJ2-1; 7 nucleotides align to TRBD2. CDR3 length equals 17 residues. Trimming cost V 0 bases and J 7 bases; bases outside gene matches: 15. The germline V gene has CDR1 DFQATT and CDR2 SNEGSKA (reference sequence). Here the CDR3 reads CSARDFGGRALANEQFF. The CDR3 DNA follows: TGCAGTGCTAGAGATTTTGGGGGGAGGGCCCTCGCGAATGAGCAGTTCTTC.

The rearrangement joins TRBV9 to TRBJ2-6; D may be TRBD1 (5 bases). The germline gives CDR1 SGDLS, CDR2 YYNGEE. The ends were cut back, 4 bases at V and 2 bases at J, with 16 bases in the middle. This CDR3 region has 17 residues. The CDR3: CASSSQTVGAGANVLTF. For the CDR3, the DNA is TGTGCCAGCAGCTCCCAGACAGTGGGCGCTGGGGCCAACGTCCTGACTTTC. The full variable domain, rest sourced from reference TRBV9 and TRBJ2-6, is DSGVTQTPKHLITATGQRVTLRCSPRSGDLSVYWYQQSLDQGLQFLIQYYNGEERAKGNILERFSAQQFPDLHSELNLSSLELGDSALYFCASSSQTVGAGANVLTFGAGSRLTVL.

This clonotype turned up a few times. The CDR3 sequence is CASSSAKLAGGNIYNEQFF. DNA of the CDR3: TGCGCCAGCAGCTCCGCCAAACTAGCGGGAGGGAATATATACAATGAGCAGTTCTTC. The chain has TRBV5-1 and TRBJ2-1; 13 nucleotides align to TRBD2. Germline CDR1 reads SGHRS; CDR2 reads YFSETQ. Germline trimming cut 3 bases from V and 4 bases from J; bases unmatched to any gene: 13. The CDR3 length is 19 residues.

This clonotype was counted ten times or more. The gene calls are TRBV20-1 and TRBJ2-1, with D unresolved. Germline V gives CDR1 DFQATT, CDR2 SNEGSKA (reference sequence). The ends were cut back, 6 bases at V and 8 bases at J, with 11 bases in the middle. The CDR3 runs 11 residues. CDR3 residues: CSARPHYEQFF. As DNA, the CDR3 is TGCAGTGCCCGACCTCACTATGAGCAGTTCTTC.

This clonotype showed up just a few times. This chain links TRBV18 with TRBJ2-7; D could derive from TRBD1 or TRBD2 (6 bases each). This CDR3 contains 15 residues. Deletions cut 3 bases from V and 0 bases from J, with 12 bases between. Germline V gives CDR1 KGHSH, CDR2 LQKENI. CDR3 sequence reads: CASSPGGQSSYEQYV. The CDR3 nucleotides are TGTGCCAGCTCACCGGGGGGCCAGAGCTCCTACGAGCAGTACGTC.

The V call is TRBV10-2, the J call TRBJ2-3; D might be TRBD2 (5 bases). CDR1 WSHSY and CDR2 SAAADI come from the germline V gene. The length of the CDR3 is 14 residues. V dropped 7 bases and J dropped 3 bases, with 14 bases sitting between them. CDR3 region: CASTSSLGTDTQYF. In DNA form, the CDR3 reads TGCGCCAGCACATCTAGCTTGGGGACAGATACGCAGTATTTT.

This clonotype has ten or more counts. The chain employs TRBV3-1 and TRBJ2-7; no firm D call. The CDR3 has 14 residues. Trimming left V 2 bases short and J 3 bases short, with 11 bases between. CDR1 is LGHDT and CDR2 is YNNKEL in the germline V gene (reference sequence). CDR3 protein: CASSQLGGDYEQYF. The CDR3 DNA is TGTGCCAGCAGCCAACTAGGTGGGGACTACGAGCAGTACTTC.

This clonotype was detected only a few times. The chain links TRBV10-3 to TRBJ1-2; D ambiguous. The CDR3 has 14 amino acids. Germline values: CDR1 ENHRY, CDR2 SYGVKD. V dropped 0 bases and J dropped 0 bases, with 5 bases sitting between them. CDR3 amino acids: CAISESTTNYGYTF. CDR3 bases: TGTGCCATCAGTGAGTCAACAACTAACTATGGCTACACCTTC.

In this sample, this clonotype turned up a few times. This chain links TRBV20-1 with TRBJ2-5; 8 nucleotides match TRBD2. The junction had 8 bases not matched to a gene; V was cut back by 5 bases and J by 0 bases. CDR1 is DFQATT, CDR2 SNEGSKA, per germline (reference sequence). This CDR3 region has 15 residues. The CDR3 DNA sequence: TGCAGTGCTCAGGAGCGGGGGTGGTACCAAGAGACCCAGTACTTC. It translates to CSAQERGWYQETQYF.

V and J are TRBV29-1 and TRBJ2-1, with a possible D match to TRBD2 (6 bases). There are 15 residues in the CDR3. Germline V CDR1 and CDR2: SQVTM, ANQGSEA. The V end was cut by 3 bases, the J end by 0 bases, with 12 bases between. In DNA form, the CDR3 reads TGCAGCGTTGAGGTGGCGGGACTCTCCTACAATGAGCAGTTCTTC. As protein: CSVEVAGLSYNEQFF.

This rearrangement joins TRBV4-2 to TRBJ2-1; D is perhaps TRBD1 (6 bases). V was cut by 0 bases and J by 3 bases, with 12 bases left in between. The CDR3 runs to 16 residues. Germline V CDR1 and CDR2: LGHNA, YNFKEQ. The CDR3 here is CASSQDLGQNYNEQFF. The CDR3 DNA is TGTGCCAGCAGCCAAGATCTTGGACAGAACTACAATGAGCAGTTCTTC.

The chain recombines TRBV24-1 with TRBJ2-3, with 13 bases fitting TRBD2. The CDR3 extends over 19 amino acids. Trimming removed 4 bases from V and 6 bases from J; junction bases left unmatched: 15. Germline V CDR1 and CDR2: KGHDR, SFDVKD. The CDR3 bases are TGTGCCACCAGTGACCGACTAGCGGGGGGCTTAGCCGATGATGATACGCAGTATTTT. It is translated as CATSDRLAGGLADDDTQYF.

This clonotype was seen more than once but under ten times. This chain uses TRBV12-3 or TRBV12-4 with TRBJ2-1, with 9 bases that match TRBD2. Trimming at V came to 2 bases and at J to 5 bases, leaving 4 bases not matched to a gene. The CDR3 sequence is 15 residues long. CDR3 coding DNA: TGTGCCAGCAGTTTATACCCTAGCGGGAACAATGAGCAGTTCTTC. Translating it yields CASSLYPSGNNEQFF.